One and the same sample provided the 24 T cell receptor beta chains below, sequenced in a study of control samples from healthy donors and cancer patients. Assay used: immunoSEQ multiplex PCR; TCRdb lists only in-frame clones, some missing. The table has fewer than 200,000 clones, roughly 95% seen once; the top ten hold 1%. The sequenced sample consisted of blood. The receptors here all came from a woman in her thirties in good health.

The CDR3 protein is CASSSQGNQPQHF. The CDR3 nucleotides are TGTGCCAGCAGTTCACAGGGAAATCAGCCCCAGCATTTT. The rearrangement uses TRBV6-5 and TRBJ1-5, with D possibly being TRBD1 (6 bases). V was clipped by 4 bases and J by 4 bases, with 8 bases between them. This CDR3 contains 13 residues. In germline, CDR1 is MNHEY, CDR2 SVGAGI.

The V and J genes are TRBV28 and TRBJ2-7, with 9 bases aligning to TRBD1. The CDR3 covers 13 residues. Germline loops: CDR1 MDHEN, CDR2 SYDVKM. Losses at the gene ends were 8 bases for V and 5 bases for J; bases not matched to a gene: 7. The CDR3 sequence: CASYGDRDHEQYF. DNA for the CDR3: TGTGCCAGCTACGGGGACAGGGATCACGAGCAGTACTTC.

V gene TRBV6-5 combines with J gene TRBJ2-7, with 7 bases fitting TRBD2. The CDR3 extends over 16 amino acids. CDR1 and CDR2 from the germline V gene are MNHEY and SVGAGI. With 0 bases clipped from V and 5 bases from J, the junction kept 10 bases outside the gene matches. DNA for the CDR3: TGTGCCAGCAGTTACTCCTCAGTCGCGGGAGTTCACGAGCAGTACTTC. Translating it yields CASSYSSVAGVHEQYF.

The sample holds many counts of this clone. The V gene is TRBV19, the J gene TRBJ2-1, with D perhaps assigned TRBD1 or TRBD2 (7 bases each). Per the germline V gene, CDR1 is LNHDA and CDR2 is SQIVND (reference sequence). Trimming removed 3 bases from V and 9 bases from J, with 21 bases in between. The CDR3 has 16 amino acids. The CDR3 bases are TGTGCCAGTAGTATGCGACAGGGAGGGTCATCTGGTGAGCAGTTCTTC. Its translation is CASSMRQGGSSGEQFF.

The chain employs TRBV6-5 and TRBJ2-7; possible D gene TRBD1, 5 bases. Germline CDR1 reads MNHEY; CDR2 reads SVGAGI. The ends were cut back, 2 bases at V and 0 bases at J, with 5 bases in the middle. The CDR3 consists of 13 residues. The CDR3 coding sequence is TGTGCCAGCAGTTACCAGGGCTCCTACGAGCAGTACTTC. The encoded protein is CASSYQGSYEQYF.

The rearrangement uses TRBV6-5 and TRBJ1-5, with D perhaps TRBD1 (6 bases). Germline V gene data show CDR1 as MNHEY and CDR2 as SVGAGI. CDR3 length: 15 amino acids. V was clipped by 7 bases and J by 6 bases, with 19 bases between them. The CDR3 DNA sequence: TGTGCCAGCACGAATAGTTGGGGGCACGGTCAGCCCCAGCATTTT. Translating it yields CASTNSWGHGQPQHF.

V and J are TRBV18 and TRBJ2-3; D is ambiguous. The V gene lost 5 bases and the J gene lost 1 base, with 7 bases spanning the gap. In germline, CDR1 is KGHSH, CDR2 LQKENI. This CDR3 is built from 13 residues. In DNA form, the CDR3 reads TGTGCCAGCTCAGTAATGGGCACAGATACGCAGTATTTT. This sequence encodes CASSVMGTDTQYF.

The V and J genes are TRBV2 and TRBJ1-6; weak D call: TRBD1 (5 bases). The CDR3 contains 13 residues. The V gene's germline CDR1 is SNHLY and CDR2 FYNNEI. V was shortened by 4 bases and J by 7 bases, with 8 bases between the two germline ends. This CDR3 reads CASSGDGNSPLHF. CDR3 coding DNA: TGTGCCAGCAGTGGGGACGGGAATTCACCCCTCCACTTT.

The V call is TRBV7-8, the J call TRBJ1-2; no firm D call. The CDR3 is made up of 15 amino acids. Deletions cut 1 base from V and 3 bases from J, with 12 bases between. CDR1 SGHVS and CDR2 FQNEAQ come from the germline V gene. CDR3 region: CASSLESVGDYGYTF. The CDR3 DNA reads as TGTGCCAGCAGCTTAGAAAGTGTCGGGGACTATGGCTACACCTTC.

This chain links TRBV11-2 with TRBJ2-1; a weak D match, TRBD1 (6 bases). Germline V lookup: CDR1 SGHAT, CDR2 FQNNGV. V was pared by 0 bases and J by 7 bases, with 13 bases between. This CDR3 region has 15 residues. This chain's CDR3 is CASSLDRVRGNEQFF. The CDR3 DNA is TGTGCCAGCAGCTTAGATCGCGTCAGGGGAAATGAGCAGTTCTTC.

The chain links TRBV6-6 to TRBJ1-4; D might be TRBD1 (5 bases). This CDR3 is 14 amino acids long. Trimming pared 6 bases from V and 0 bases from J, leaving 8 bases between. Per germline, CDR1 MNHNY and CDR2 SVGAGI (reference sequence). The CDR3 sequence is CASSRQTTNEKLFF. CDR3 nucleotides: TGTGCCAGCAGCAGACAGACAACTAATGAAAAACTGTTTTTT.

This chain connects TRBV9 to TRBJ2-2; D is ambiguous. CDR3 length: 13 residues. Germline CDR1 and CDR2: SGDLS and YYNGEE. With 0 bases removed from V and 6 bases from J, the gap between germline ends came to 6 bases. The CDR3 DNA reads TGTGCCAGCAGCGTAGGGGTGGCCGGGGAGCTGTTTTTT. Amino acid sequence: CASSVGVAGELFF.

CDR3 in DNA: TGTGCCAGCAGCTTACTCGCGAGACAGACCTACGAGCAGTACTTC. Protein sequence: CASSLLARQTYEQYF. The chain joins TRBV5-5 to TRBJ2-7, with D possibly being TRBD1 (5 bases). CDR3 length: 15 amino acids. V gave up 2 bases and J gave up 2 bases, with 14 bases separating them. The germline CDR1 and CDR2 sequences are SGHKS and YYEKEE (reference sequence).

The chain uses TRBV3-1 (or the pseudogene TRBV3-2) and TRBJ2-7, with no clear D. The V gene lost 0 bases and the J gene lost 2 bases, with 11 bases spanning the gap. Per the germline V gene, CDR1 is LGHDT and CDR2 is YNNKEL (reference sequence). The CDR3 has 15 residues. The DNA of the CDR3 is TGTGCCAGCAGCCAAGAGAGCAGGTCCCCCTACGAGCAGTACTTC. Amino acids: CASSQESRSPYEQYF.

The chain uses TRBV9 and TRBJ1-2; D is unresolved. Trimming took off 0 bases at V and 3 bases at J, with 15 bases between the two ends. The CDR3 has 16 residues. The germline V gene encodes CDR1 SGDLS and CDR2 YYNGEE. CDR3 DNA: TGTGCCAGCAGCGTAGACCAGGACCCAGTTTACTATGGCTACACCTTC. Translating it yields CASSVDQDPVYYGYTF.

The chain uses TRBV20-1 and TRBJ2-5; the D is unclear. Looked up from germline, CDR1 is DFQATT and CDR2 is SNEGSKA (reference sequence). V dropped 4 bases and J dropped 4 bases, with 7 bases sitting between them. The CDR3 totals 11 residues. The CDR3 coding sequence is TGCAGTGCTAAGTTGGTAGAGACCCAGTACTTC. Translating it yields CSAKLVETQYF.

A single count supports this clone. For the CDR3, the DNA is TGTGCTAGTGGTTTGGTATTATGGGGGAGGGCCTCCTACAATGAGCAGTTCTTC. Its translation: CASGLVLWGRASYNEQFF. This chain connects TRBV12-5 to TRBJ2-1; TRBD2 matches at 7 bases. The CDR3 runs 18 residues. V trimming: 0 bases; J trimming: 0 bases; junction bases outside the gene matches: 8. Germline CDR1 is LGHNT and CDR2 is FRNRAP.

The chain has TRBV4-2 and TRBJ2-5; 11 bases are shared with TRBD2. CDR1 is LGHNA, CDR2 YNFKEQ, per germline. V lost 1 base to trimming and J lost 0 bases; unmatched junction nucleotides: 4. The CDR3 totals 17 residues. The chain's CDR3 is CASSQGGLADYQETQYF. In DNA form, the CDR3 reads TGTGCCAGCAGCCAAGGGGGACTAGCGGACTACCAAGAGACCCAGTACTTC.

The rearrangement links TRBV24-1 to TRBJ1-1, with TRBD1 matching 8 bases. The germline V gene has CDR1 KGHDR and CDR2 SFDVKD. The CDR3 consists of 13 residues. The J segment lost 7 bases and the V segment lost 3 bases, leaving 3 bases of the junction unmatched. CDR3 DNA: TGTGCCACCAGTGATGGGACAGGATTTGAAGCTTTCTTT. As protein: CATSDGTGFEAFF.

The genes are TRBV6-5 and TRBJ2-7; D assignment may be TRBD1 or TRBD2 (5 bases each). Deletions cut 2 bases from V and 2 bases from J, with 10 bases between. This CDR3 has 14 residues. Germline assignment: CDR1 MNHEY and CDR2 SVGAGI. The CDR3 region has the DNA TGTGCCAGCAGTTACGGGACGGGCCCCTACGAGCAGTACTTC. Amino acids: CASSYGTGPYEQYF.

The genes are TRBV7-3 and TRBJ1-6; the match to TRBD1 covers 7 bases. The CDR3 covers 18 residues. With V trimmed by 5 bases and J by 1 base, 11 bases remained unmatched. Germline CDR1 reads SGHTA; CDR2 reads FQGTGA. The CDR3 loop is CASSAQGTERSYNSPLHF. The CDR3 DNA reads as TGTGCCAGCAGCGCCCAAGGGACAGAAAGGTCCTATAATTCACCCCTCCACTTT.

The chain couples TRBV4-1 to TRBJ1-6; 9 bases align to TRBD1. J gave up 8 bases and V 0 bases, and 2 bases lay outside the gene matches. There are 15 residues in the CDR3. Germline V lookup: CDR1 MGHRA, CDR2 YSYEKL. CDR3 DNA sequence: TGCGCCAGCAGCCAAGATCGACAGGGGGATTCACCCCTCCACTTT. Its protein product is CASSQDRQGDSPLHF.

The CDR3 reads CASKGVDGEDTGELFF. CDR3 DNA: TGTGCCAGCAAAGGGGTCGATGGGGAGGACACCGGGGAGCTGTTTTTT. The chain uses TRBV28 and TRBJ2-2; TRBD2 might be the D (6 bases). The V and J ends lost 7 bases and 3 bases respectively, with 18 bases between them. The CDR3 is made up of 16 amino acids. The V gene's germline CDR1 is MDHEN and CDR2 SYDVKM.

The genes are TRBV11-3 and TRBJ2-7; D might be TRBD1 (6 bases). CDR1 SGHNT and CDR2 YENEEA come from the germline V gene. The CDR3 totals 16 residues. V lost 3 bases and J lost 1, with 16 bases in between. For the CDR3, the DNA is TGTGCCAGCAGCTTGACCTCCACTAGGGGGTCCTACGAGCAGTACTTC. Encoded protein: CASSLTSTRGSYEQYF.